This entry is about one T cell receptor beta chain. This entry is derived from a study of T cell repertoires in cytomegalovirus infection. Germline-derived CDR1 and CDR2 are SQVTM and ANQGSEA. The V gene end was trimmed by 1 base and the J gene end by 8 bases; junction bases not matched to a gene: 2. There are 12 residues in the CDR3. Using its own MiXCR run on the reads, TCRdb lists one record per CDR3 protein. The data show about 320,000 distinct CDR3 sequences, with around 9.5% seen just once and approximately 4.7% held by the top ten. This receptor was taken from a human donor in good health (CMV status not recorded). Some clones in this sample may be carry-over from other donors' samples. Sample: PBMCs. The V and J genes are TRBV29-1 and TRBJ1-2; 9 bases are shared with TRBD1. CDR3 nucleotides: TGCAGCGTTGAAGGACAGGGGGGAGGCTACACCTTC. Translation gives CSVEGQGGGYTF.